The 9 T cell receptor beta chains given below trace back to one sample, sequenced in a study of T-cell memory formation after mild COVID-19. TCRdb used MiXCR to reprocess the 5' RACE reads, holding one entry per CDR3 protein. The table lists about 6,100 distinct CDR3 sequences, more than 15% of them singletons. Material for sequencing was PBMCs or a T cell subset sorted from them (not recorded which). These receptors were obtained from an adult woman who had mild COVID-19 (a few samples of this study predate the infection). Cell type and time point are not known.

V is TRBV11-3 and J is TRBJ1-3; TRBD1 is a possible D gene (6 bases). Trimming stripped 4 bases from V and 4 bases from J, with 17 bases between. Germline CDR1 and CDR2: SGHNT and YENEEA. The CDR3 is made up of 16 amino acids. The CDR3 loop reads CASSYRTGPGGNTIYF. The DNA of the CDR3 is TGTGCCAGCAGCTATCGAACAGGGCCGGGCGGAAACACCATATATTTT.

This clonotype came up many times. The chain couples TRBV30 to TRBJ2-3; D not certain. The CDR3 sequence is 11 residues long. The V end lost 8 bases, the J end lost 6 bases, and 12 bases lay between the germline ends. Germline-derived CDR1 and CDR2 are GTSNPN and SVGIG (reference sequence). The CDR3, as DNA: TGTGCCCTCGCACCCACCGATACGCAGTATTTT. This codes for CALAPTDTQYF.

Ten or more counts support this clonotype. The V gene is TRBV5-4, the J gene TRBJ2-7; D not resolved. Germline loops: CDR1 SGHNT, CDR2 YYREEE (reference sequence). The V and J ends lost 1 base and 1 base respectively, with 12 bases between them. The CDR3 is made up of 15 amino acids. The CDR3 DNA follows: TGTGCCAGCAGCTTGCCCCTAGGGATTTCCTACGAGCAGTACTTC. As protein: CASSLPLGISYEQYF.

This chain links TRBV12-3 or TRBV12-4 with TRBJ2-3; D may correspond to TRBD1 or TRBD2 (5 bases each). This CDR3 has 16 amino acids. The V and J ends lost 5 bases and 1 base respectively, with 16 bases between them. CDR3 loop: CASSGYLRGRTDTQYF. The CDR3 DNA is TGTGCCAGCAGTGGATACTTGAGGGGTCGCACAGATACGCAGTATTTT.

This clonotype was counted ten times or more. In DNA, the CDR3 is TGTGCCAGCAACGGGGGAGTAGCCTACAATGAGCAGTTCTTC. Amino acids: CASNGGVAYNEQFF. The rearrangement links TRBV9 to TRBJ2-1; possibly TRBD2 for D (6 bases). The CDR3 contains 14 residues. The V end was cut by 6 bases, the J end by 2 bases, with 12 bases between. Per germline, CDR1 SGDLS and CDR2 YYNGEE.

Many counts were recorded for this clonotype. The rearrangement links TRBV9 to TRBJ1-2; the match to TRBD1 covers 10 bases. The junction had 5 bases not matched to a gene; V was cut back by 3 bases and J by 0 bases. Germline V lookup: CDR1 SGDLS, CDR2 YYNGEE. There are 16 residues in the CDR3. CDR3 nucleotides: TGTGCCAGCAGCGGGACAGGGGGGGAGACTAACTATGGCTACACCTTC. Encoded protein: CASSGTGGETNYGYTF.

The chain uses TRBV7-6 and TRBJ2-3, with 7 nucleotides matching TRBD2. The germline V gene encodes CDR1 SGHVS and CDR2 FNYEAQ. The CDR3 extends over 15 amino acids. Trimming cost V 4 bases and J 5 bases; bases outside gene matches: 9. CDR3 sequence (DNA): TGTGCCAGCAGCTCCCCTTTGGGGGGGGTAGATACGCAGTATTTT. It is translated as CASSSPLGGVDTQYF.

This clonotype was recorded once. This rearrangement joins TRBV5-1 to TRBJ2-3; D possibly uses TRBD1 or TRBD2 (5 bases each). The V and J ends lost 4 bases and 4 bases respectively, with 7 bases between them. Germline V lookup: CDR1 SGHRS, CDR2 YFSETQ. The CDR3 has 12 residues. CDR3 residues: CASSPGPDTQYF. In DNA, the CDR3 is TGCGCCAGCAGCCCGGGGCCAGATACGCAGTATTTT.

This clonotype was counted ten times or more. This sequence joins TRBV18 and TRBJ2-1; D is perhaps TRBD1 or TRBD2 (6 bases each). V was pared by 6 bases and J by 8 bases, with 11 bases between. Germline V CDR1 and CDR2: KGHSH, LQKENI. CDR3 length: 12 amino acids. The CDR3 spells CASSIGGHEQFF. The CDR3 DNA reads TGTGCCAGCTCCATTGGGGGGCATGAGCAGTTCTTC.